This T cell receptor beta chain was documented in a study of shared clonotypes between healthy human individuals (dated by TCRdb to 2019 to 2021). In the study overall: The cohort comprised a couple of women and a few men aged 18 to 49 years. Per donor, three plates each were used for CD4 naive and CD4 memory, two for CD8 naive, and one for CD8 memory. Blood TCR repertoires of five healthy adults were deeply sequenced to estimate repertoire size and the extent of clonotype sharing between individuals. To increase sequencing depth and limit assay-specific biases, TCR repertoire library preparation and sequencing were carried out by different laboratories using diverse techniques. Per donor, leukapheresis produced somewhere between about 0.9 and 10 billion PBMCs.

This clone was detected only once. Its recognized antigen is unknown. Base qualities are missing; no much larger clone stands one base away. Overall study results and their limits: Only blood was sampled, and tissue TCR repertoires likely differ from those in blood. Pairwise subsampling indicated that sequencing depth was expected to affect the degree of clonotype sharing among donors. Because the study included only a small number of donors, the genetic and exposure-history diversity represented was limited. Naive subsets generally had larger estimated clonotype richness than memory subsets did. When a few donors were compared, the shared fraction of clonotypes was about 5.2% for naive CD4, approximately 3.5% for naive CD8, more than 2% for memory CD4, and under 0.5% for memory CD8. Clonotypes shared by all four sorted-subset donors showed higher generation probabilities than non-shared clonotypes. Even with the large sequencing depth, rarefaction of the sorted-subset datasets indicated that sequencing was incomplete.

The donors were healthy, HIV-negative adults with no recently reported acute infections or vaccinations. All donors were Caucasian adults living in Nashville, Tennessee, USA. CD4+ T cells were enriched by magnetic negative selection, after which naive cells were positively selected on CD45RA and the negative fraction was taken as the memory subset. After blood collection by leukapheresis, PBMCs were isolated using Ficoll-Histopaque density gradient centrifugation and then cryopreserved in the vapor phase of liquid nitrogen. Analytical flow cytometry was used to check the purity and quantity of each magnetically sorted T cell population. From each sorted fraction, genomic DNA was isolated and quantified by UV absorbance on a Nanodrop 2000c. Using the deep immunoSEQ assay, TCR CDR3 regions were amplified from genomic DNA by multiplex PCR. Extracted genomic DNA from each cell subset was spread evenly across all wells of several immunoSEQ 96-well plates, with each plate serving as a replicate. For sorted subsets, each replicate PCR was loaded with 200 ng genomic DNA, equivalent to 30,000 or so T cell genomes. Purified libraries were quantified with a Qubit 3.0 fluorometer, sized on a Bioanalyzer 2100, and re-quantified with the KAPA Library Quantification kit. A separate single-read 150-cycle Illumina NextSeq 550 flow cell was used to sequence each immunoSEQ 96-well plate. Under the source paper's analysis protocol: The immunoSEQ output contained only junctional sequences without quality scores, so filtering could not match that applied to full-length reads. To assign V/J genes and CDR3, sequences were annotated against IMGT germline references using PyIR, a Python wrapper for IgBLAST v1.9. Any read was removed if the V/J assignment was weak (E-value above 1e-6), the CDR3 was missing, or the read contained stop codons, out-of-frame junctions, or ambiguous translated residues. V3J clonotypes were defined as sequences sharing the same inferred V gene, J gene, and CDR3 amino acid sequence. To compute the percentage overlap between repertoires, the number of shared unique clonotypes was divided by the size of the smaller repertoire. RTK rarefaction, the Chao1 estimator, and Recon v2.1 estimates of unobserved clonotypes were used to assess repertoire richness. Generation probabilities were computed with OLGA for all TCRbeta clonotypes obtained by the gDNA method from several donors. Here the immuneACCESS table is served through TCRdb, limited to in-frame sequences with V and J called. Missing clones are a known gap in these copies; in checked studies unresolved V genes cover under half, and the rest lacks a known reason. That table furnishes V, J and clone size, whereas the DNA furnished D and trimming. This sample comprises some 2.4 million clones, 80% to 95% of them detected only once. Approximately 0.36% of the sample is taken by the ten largest.

CDR1 and CDR2 were assigned from the germline V gene as SGHDT and YYEEEE. V is cut back by 6 bases and J by 3 bases, with 8 bases in the junction unmatched. The CDR3 starts with the cysteine, ends with the phenylalanine, and has 14 residues. Of the read, only the CDR3 DNA is kept; its 42 bases are in frame from base 1. Sequenced material: naive CD4+ T cells from PBMCs. The sample's cell subset or site label, in plain terms: CD45RA+ positively selected. The V and J genes are TRBV5-6 and TRBJ2-7; the junction holds 8 bases that match TRBD2. This receptor was identified in a man younger than 35 in good health. Some clones in this sample may be carry-over from other donors' samples. CDR3 reads: CASTSRLAGYEQYF. The DNA sequence is as follows: TGTGCCAGCACCAGCAGGCTAGCGGGCTACGAGCAGTACTTC.